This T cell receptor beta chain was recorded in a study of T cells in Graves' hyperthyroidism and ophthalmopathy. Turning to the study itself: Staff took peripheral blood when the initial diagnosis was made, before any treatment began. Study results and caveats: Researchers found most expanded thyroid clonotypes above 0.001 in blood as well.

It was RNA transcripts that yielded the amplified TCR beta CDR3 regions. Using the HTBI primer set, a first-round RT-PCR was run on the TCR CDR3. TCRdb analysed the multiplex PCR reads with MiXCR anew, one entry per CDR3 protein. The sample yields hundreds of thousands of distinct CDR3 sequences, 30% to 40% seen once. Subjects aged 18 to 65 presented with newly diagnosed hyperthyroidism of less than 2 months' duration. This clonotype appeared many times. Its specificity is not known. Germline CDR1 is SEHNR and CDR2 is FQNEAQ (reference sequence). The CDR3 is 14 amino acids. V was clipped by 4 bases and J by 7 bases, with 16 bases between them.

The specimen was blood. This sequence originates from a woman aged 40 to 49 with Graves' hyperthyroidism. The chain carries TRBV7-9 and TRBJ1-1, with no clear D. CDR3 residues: CASSYETEVSEAFF. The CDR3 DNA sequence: TGTGCCAGCAGCTATGAGACGGAAGTAAGTGAAGCTTTCTTT.